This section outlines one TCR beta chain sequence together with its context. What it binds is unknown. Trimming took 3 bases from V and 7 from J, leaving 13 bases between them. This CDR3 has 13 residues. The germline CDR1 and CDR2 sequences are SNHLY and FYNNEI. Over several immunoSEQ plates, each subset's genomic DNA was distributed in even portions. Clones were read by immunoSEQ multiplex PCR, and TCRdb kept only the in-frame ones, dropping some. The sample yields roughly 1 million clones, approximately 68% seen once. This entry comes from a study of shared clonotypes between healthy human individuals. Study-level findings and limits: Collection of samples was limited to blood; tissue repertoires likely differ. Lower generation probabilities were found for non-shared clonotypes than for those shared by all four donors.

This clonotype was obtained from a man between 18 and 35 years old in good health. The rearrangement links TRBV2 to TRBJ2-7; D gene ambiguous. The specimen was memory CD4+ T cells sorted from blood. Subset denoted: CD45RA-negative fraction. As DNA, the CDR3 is TGTGCCAGCAGTGATGGGGTTTATCGGGAGCAGTACTTC. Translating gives CASSDGVYREQYF.